This T cell receptor (beta chain) was captured by sequencing in a study of T cell changes during pregnancy in multiple sclerosis. TCRdb keeps only in-frame clones here, not all; method: immunoSEQ multiplex PCR. In the table there are fewer than 50,000 clones, almost 95% of which are singletons. The CDR3 spans 15 residues. Per the germline V gene, CDR1 is MNHEY and CDR2 is SMNVEV (reference sequence). The V gene lost 1 base and the J gene lost 5 bases, with 15 bases spanning the gap. This material consisted of CD8+ T cells from peripheral blood mononuclear cells, taken in the first trimester of pregnancy. This TCR was recovered from a female donor with multiple sclerosis, enrolled in a pregnancy study. V gene TRBV27 combines with J gene TRBJ2-7; D is perhaps TRBD2 (5 bases). CDR3 protein: CASSLWAGRLNEQYF. The CDR3 nucleotides read TGTGCCAGCAGTTTATGGGCGGGCCGGCTTAACGAGCAGTACTTC.